The rows below give T cell receptor beta chains drawn from one sample of a study of identical twins. Using its own MiXCR run on the 5' RACE reads, TCRdb lists one record per CDR3 protein. The table has around 650,000 distinct CDR3 sequences, roughly 7.1% seen once. The same data also went into a second study, on yellow fever vaccine responses in identical twins.

Input material: PBMCs. All receptors come from a woman younger than 35 in good health. CDR3s include the opening cysteine and the closing phenylalanine or tryptophan. A D gene is named only where the DNA matches it firmly. For some rows the clone size is stated as once, few or many, or as a class when expanded; others skip it.

size: NA
J: TRBJ2-1
D: NA
V: TRBV6-1
CDR3: CASSETPQTPSLGQFF
DNA: TGTGCCAGCAGTGAAACGCCCCAGACCCCTAGCTTGGGGCAGTTCTTC

size: many
J: TRBJ1-6
D: NA
V: TRBV9
CDR3: CASSEQTGYSPLHF
DNA: TGTGCCAGCAGCGAGCAGACAGGTTATTCACCCCTCCACTTT

size: NA
J: TRBJ2-7
D: NA
V: TRBV19
CDR3: CASSSTGAGEQYF
DNA: TGTGCCAGTAGTTCCACGGGGGCGGGTGAGCAGTACTTC

size: many
J: TRBJ1-4
D: NA
V: TRBV12-3/TRBV12-4
CDR3: CASSLSVGQKKLFF
DNA: TGTGCCAGCAGTTTATCGGTTGGACAGAAAAAACTGTTTTTT

size: many
J: TRBJ2-5
D: TRBD1
V: TRBV9
CDR3: CASSPTGGQETQYF
DNA: TGTGCCAGCAGCCCGACAGGGGGCCAAGAGACCCAGTACTTC

size: NA
J: TRBJ1-5
D: NA
V: TRBV10-3
CDR3: CAISEDQTGQPQHF
DNA: TGTGCCATCAGTGAGGACCAGACTGGTCAGCCCCAGCATTTT

size: many
J: TRBJ2-3
D: NA
V: TRBV7-8
CDR3: CASTKGGGRDTQYF
DNA: TGTGCCAGCACCAAAGGGGGAGGCAGAGATACGCAGTATTTT

size: NA
J: TRBJ2-1
D: NA
V: TRBV6-2/TRBV6-3
CDR3: CASSYSAQEEFF
DNA: TGTGCCAGCAGTTATAGCGCTCAGGAAGAGTTCTTC

size: few
J: TRBJ2-5
D: TRBD2
V: TRBV5-1
CDR3: CASSLSRGVGETQYF
DNA: TGCGCCAGCAGCTTGTCGCGGGGGGTCGGAGAGACCCAGTACTTC

size: few
J: TRBJ2-1
D: NA
V: TRBV28
CDR3: CASTALGDNEQFF
DNA: TGTGCCAGCACCGCTTTGGGTGACAATGAGCAGTTCTTC

size: NA
J: TRBJ2-5
D: TRBD2
V: TRBV7-9
CDR3: CASSAGGPIGETQYF
DNA: TGTGCCAGTTCAGCGGGGGGGCCTATTGGGGAGACCCAGTACTTC

size: many
J: TRBJ2-7
D: NA
V: TRBV12-3/TRBV12-4
CDR3: CASSPRLPISGEQYF
DNA: TGTGCCAGCAGCCCCCGGCTCCCCATTTCTGGGGAGCAGTACTTC

size: NA
J: TRBJ1-4
D: NA
V: TRBV5-5
CDR3: CASGDSGSLEEKLFF
DNA: TGTGCCAGCGGGGATTCGGGCTCGTTGGAGGAAAAACTGTTTTTT

size: NA
J: TRBJ1-1
D: NA
V: TRBV7-9
CDR3: CASSSRDNTEAFF
DNA: TGTGCCAGCAGCTCCCGGGACAACACTGAAGCTTTCTTT

size: few
J: TRBJ1-1
D: NA
V: TRBV12-3/TRBV12-4
CDR3: CASRKTGLNTEAFF
DNA: TGTGCCAGCAGAAAGACAGGCCTTAACACTGAAGCTTTCTTT

size: many
J: TRBJ1-4
D: NA
V: TRBV11-2
CDR3: CASSTTRDALKLFF
DNA: TGTGCCAGCAGCACAACCAGGGATGCCTTAAAACTGTTTTTT

size: few
J: TRBJ2-7
D: TRBD1
V: TRBV2
CDR3: CASRGTGQYEQYF
DNA: TGTGCCAGCAGGGGGACAGGGCAGTACGAGCAGTACTTC

size: NA
J: TRBJ2-1
D: TRBD2
V: TRBV7-9
CDR3: CASRLASGRAKNEQFF
DNA: TGTGCCAGCCGCCTGGCTAGCGGGAGGGCCAAGAATGAGCAGTTCTTC

size: NA
J: TRBJ2-1
D: TRBD2
V: TRBV29-1
CDR3: CSVDPGTSAPNEQFF
DNA: TGCAGCGTTGATCCCGGGACTAGCGCGCCCAATGAGCAGTTCTTC

size: few
J: TRBJ2-7
D: NA
V: TRBV5-1
CDR3: CASSLDRANEQYF
DNA: TGCGCCAGCAGCTTGGACAGGGCCAACGAGCAGTACTTC

size: many
J: TRBJ2-5
D: NA
V: TRBV10-3
CDR3: CAISEVTGASDQETQYF
DNA: TGTGCCATCAGTGAGGTGACGGGGGCCTCGGATCAAGAGACCCAGTACTTC

size: NA
J: TRBJ2-7
D: NA
V: TRBV6-5
CDR3: CASSYSWAGDYEQYF
DNA: TGTGCCAGCAGTTACTCCTGGGCAGGGGACTACGAGCAGTACTTC

size: many
J: TRBJ2-7
D: TRBD2
V: TRBV20-1
CDR3: CSARDVRGGLKSYEQYF
DNA: TGCAGTGCTAGAGATGTGCGGGGGGGACTTAAATCCTACGAGCAGTACTTC

size: few
J: TRBJ1-1
D: NA
V: TRBV2
CDR3: CASRVQGNTEAFF
DNA: TGTGCCAGCAGGGTACAGGGGAACACTGAAGCTTTCTTT

size: many
J: TRBJ2-3
D: NA
V: TRBV20-1
CDR3: CSARVGRTSTDTQYF
DNA: TGCAGTGCTAGAGTTGGGCGGACTAGCACAGATACGCAGTATTTT

size: many
J: TRBJ2-2
D: NA
V: TRBV5-1
CDR3: CASSSGNTGELFF
DNA: TGCGCCAGCAGCTCCGGAAACACCGGGGAGCTGTTTTTT

size: many
J: TRBJ1-1
D: NA
V: TRBV12-3/TRBV12-4
CDR3: CASSLGEFMNTEAFF
DNA: TGTGCCAGCAGTTTAGGGGAATTCATGAACACTGAAGCTTTCTTT

size: NA
J: TRBJ2-1
D: TRBD2
V: TRBV10-3
CDR3: CAISGGAHANEQFF
DNA: TGTGCCATCAGCGGGGGGGCCCACGCCAATGAGCAGTTCTTC

size: few
J: TRBJ2-2
D: TRBD2
V: TRBV10-3
CDR3: CAISESTGGGNTGELFF
DNA: TGTGCCATCAGTGAGTCGACTGGCGGGGGGAACACCGGGGAGCTGTTTTTT

size: many
J: TRBJ2-1
D: TRBD2
V: TRBV6-1
CDR3: CASSTTSGRVSSYNEQFF
DNA: TGTGCCAGCAGTACCACTAGCGGGAGGGTTAGCTCCTACAATGAGCAGTTCTTC

size: NA
J: TRBJ1-4
D: TRBD1
V: TRBV20-1
CDR3: CSVRQGDEKLFF
DNA: TGCAGTGTGAGGCAGGGGGATGAAAAACTGTTTTTT

size: many
J: TRBJ2-1
D: TRBD1
V: TRBV10-1
CDR3: CASSDRGTSYNEQFF
DNA: TGCGCCAGCAGTGACAGGGGGACCTCCTACAATGAGCAGTTCTTC

size: few
J: TRBJ2-4
D: NA
V: TRBV12-3/TRBV12-4
CDR3: CASSFSGTSQSKNIQYF
DNA: TGTGCCAGCAGTTTTTCCGGGACCAGTCAATCCAAAAACATTCAGTACTTC

size: few
J: TRBJ2-3
D: NA
V: TRBV5-1
CDR3: CASSWRETSTDTQYF
DNA: TGCGCCAGCAGCTGGAGAGAGACTAGCACAGATACGCAGTATTTT

size: few
J: TRBJ1-4
D: NA
V: TRBV5-1
CDR3: CASSLGRRGPNEKLFF
DNA: TGCGCCAGCAGCTTGGGAAGGAGGGGCCCTAATGAAAAACTGTTTTTT

size: few
J: TRBJ2-2
D: NA
V: TRBV6-5
CDR3: CASSYSTGGNRELFF
DNA: TGTGCCAGCAGTTACTCGACGGGCGGGAACCGGGAGCTGTTTTTT

size: NA
J: TRBJ2-2
D: NA
V: TRBV6-1
CDR3: CASSPYLLRELFF
DNA: TGTGCCAGCAGTCCCTACCTTTTACGGGAGCTGTTTTTT

size: NA
J: TRBJ2-1
D: TRBD2
V: TRBV11-2
CDR3: CASSKQHGTSGSNEQFF
DNA: TGTGCCAGCAGCAAACAACATGGGACTAGCGGGAGCAATGAGCAGTTCTTC

size: NA
J: TRBJ1-1
D: TRBD1
V: TRBV20-1
CDR3: CSASTDRGQGTEAFF
DNA: TGCAGTGCTAGCACCGACAGGGGGCAGGGCACTGAAGCTTTCTTT

size: NA
J: TRBJ1-1
D: NA
V: TRBV4-1
CDR3: CASSQPGRNTEAFF
DNA: TGCGCCAGCAGCCAACCGGGACGGAACACTGAAGCTTTCTTT

size: NA
J: TRBJ2-7
D: NA
V: TRBV7-6
CDR3: CASSLVGHRDEQYF
DNA: TGTGCCAGCAGCTTAGTTGGCCATCGAGACGAGCAGTACTTC

size: many
J: TRBJ2-2
D: NA
V: TRBV7-9
CDR3: CASSLGQTANTGELFF
DNA: TGTGCCAGCAGCTTAGGACAAACAGCGAACACCGGGGAGCTGTTTTTT

size: few
J: TRBJ2-7
D: NA
V: TRBV20-1
CDR3: CSARGRGYEQYF
DNA: TGCAGTGCTAGGGGACGGGGCTACGAGCAGTACTTC

size: many
J: TRBJ2-1
D: TRBD2
V: TRBV6-5
CDR3: CASSYPTSGAPYNEQFF
DNA: TGTGCCAGCAGTTACCCGACTAGCGGGGCCCCCTACAATGAGCAGTTCTTC

size: few
J: TRBJ1-1
D: NA
V: TRBV20-1
CDR3: CSARVRITEAFF
DNA: TGCAGTGCTAGAGTTCGGATCACTGAAGCTTTCTTT

size: NA
J: TRBJ2-3
D: TRBD1
V: TRBV12-3/TRBV12-4
CDR3: CASSLWDRPTDTQYF
DNA: TGTGCCAGCAGTTTATGGGACAGGCCCACAGATACGCAGTATTTT

size: few
J: TRBJ2-7
D: TRBD2
V: TRBV20-1
CDR3: CSGTSGSLEQYF
DNA: TGCAGTGGGACTAGCGGGAGCCTCGAGCAGTACTTC

size: many
J: TRBJ1-6
D: TRBD1
V: TRBV18
CDR3: CASSPRQGRDSPLHF
DNA: TGTGCCAGCTCACCGCGACAGGGTCGGGATTCACCCCTCCACTTT

size: NA
J: TRBJ1-4
D: TRBD1
V: TRBV7-9
CDR3: CASSSGQANNEKLFF
DNA: TGTGCCAGCAGCTCTGGACAGGCGAATAATGAAAAACTGTTTTTT

size: NA
J: TRBJ1-3
D: NA
V: TRBV5-1
CDR3: CASSPGSGRNSGNTIYF
DNA: TGCGCCAGCAGCCCGGGTAGTGGACGTAACTCTGGAAACACCATATATTTT